Detailed here is one T cell receptor (beta chain). Per the germline V gene, CDR1 is MNHEY and CDR2 is SVGAGI. V shed 7 bases, J shed 3 bases, and the junction held 11 bases outside the gene matches. The CDR3 consists of 15 residues. Generated by immunoSEQ multiplex PCR, the TCRdb table keeps only in-frame clones and is missing some. The sample lists about 2 million clones, 85% to 95% seen once, with 1.1% in the top ten. This specimen belongs to a study of shared clonotypes between healthy human individuals. Naive CD8 cells were CD45RO-negative, positively selected for CCR7, excluding terminally differentiated effector memory CD45RA+ cells.

The receptor was derived from a man younger than 35 in good health. V is TRBV6-5 and J is TRBJ2-7, with 8 bases matching TRBD2. Sequenced material: naive CD8+ T cells sorted from blood. The CDR3: CASMGVREDSYEQYF. As DNA, the CDR3 is TGTGCCAGCATGGGAGTGCGGGAGGATAGCTACGAGCAGTACTTC.